This T cell receptor beta chain is from a study of T cells in localized non-small cell lung cancer. Study findings and constraints: Paired adjacent lung recovered a median roughly 56 of the top 100 tumor clones. Longer overall survival accompanied higher blood T cell density. In uninvolved adjacent lung, T cell clonality reached its highest value, exceeding tumor. The tumor had only one region sequenced, so heterogeneity remains possible.

The repertoire was sequenced with immunoSEQ multiplex PCR; TCRdb's copy has only in-frame clones and lacks some. Among 86,000 or so clones listed, approximately 84% were seen once. A note on this clone: Its antigen is currently unknown.

The CDR3 is 16 residues long. Trimming took off 2 bases at V and 0 bases at J, with 11 bases between the two ends. CDR1 and CDR2 (germline): MNHEY, SVGAGI. The sample in question was peripheral blood, obtained before any cancer treatment. The source is a man between 40 and 75 years old with stage I lung adenocarcinoma. The chain has TRBV6-5 and TRBJ1-3, with D unresolved. In nucleotides, the CDR3 is TGTGCCAGCAGTTACACCGGCCAACACTCTGGAAACACCATATATTTT. Amino acid sequence: CASSYTGQHSGNTIYF.